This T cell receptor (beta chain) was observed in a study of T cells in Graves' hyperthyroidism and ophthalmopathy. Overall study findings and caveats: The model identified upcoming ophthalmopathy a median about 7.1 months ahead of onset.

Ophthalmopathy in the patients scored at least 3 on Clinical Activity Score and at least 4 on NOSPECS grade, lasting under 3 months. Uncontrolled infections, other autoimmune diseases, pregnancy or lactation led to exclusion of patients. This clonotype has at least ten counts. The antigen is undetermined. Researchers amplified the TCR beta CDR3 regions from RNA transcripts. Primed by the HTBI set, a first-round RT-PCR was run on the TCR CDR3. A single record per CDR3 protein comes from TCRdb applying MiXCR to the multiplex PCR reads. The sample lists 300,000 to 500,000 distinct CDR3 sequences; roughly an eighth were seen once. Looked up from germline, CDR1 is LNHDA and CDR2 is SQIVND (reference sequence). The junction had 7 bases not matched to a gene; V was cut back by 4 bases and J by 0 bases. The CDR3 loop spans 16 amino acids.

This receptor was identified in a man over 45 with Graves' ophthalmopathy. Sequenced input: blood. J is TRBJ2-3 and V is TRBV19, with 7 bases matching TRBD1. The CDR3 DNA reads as TGTGCCAGTAGTAGAGGACAGGACGCTAGCACAGATACGCAGTATTTT. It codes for CASSRGQDASTDTQYF.